This TCR beta chain was recovered during a study of blood T cell repertoires in COVID-19. Libraries were prepared by immunoSEQ multiplex PCR; TCRdb keeps only in-frame clonotypes and omits some of them. This sample has nearly 400,000 clones, with about nine tenths found just once. J gave up 5 bases and V 2 bases, and 3 bases lay outside the gene matches. The CDR3 consists of 13 residues. Germline V gene sequence: CDR1 SGHNT, CDR2 YYREEE (reference sequence). Participants' reported clinical history set cohort assignment. The receptor's source is a woman in her thirties who had recovered from COVID-19. The chain has TRBV5-4 and TRBJ1-2; the match to TRBD1 covers 7 bases. Source material: PBMCs or T cells enriched from blood (not recorded which). DNA for the CDR3: TGTGCCAGCAGCTTACAGGGGAGTTATGGCTACACCTTC. Translating it yields CASSLQGSYGYTF.